This paragraph reports one TCR beta chain. Its antigen is still unknown. The sample is drawn from a study of T-cell reconstitution after alpha-beta-depleted transplantation in children. Study outcomes and limitations: A year post-transplant, T-cell counts and diversity derived mostly from newly produced T cells. Some patients' high day-60 TCRbeta diversity was attributed to recipient cells surviving conditioning. Several hundred expanded graft clones reportedly gave rise to the alpha-beta T cells present about two months after transplant.

Unique molecular identifiers were used in preparing the TCRbeta library. TCRdb ran MiXCR on the PCR reads and lists one entry per CDR3 protein. The table lists about 580,000 distinct CDR3 sequences, approximately 22% of them singletons, with 13% to 15% in the top ten. The CDR3 runs to 15 residues. The germline CDR1 and CDR2 sequences are DFQATT and SNEGSKA (reference sequence). V gave up 4 bases and J gave up 4 bases; unmatched junction bases: 8. This rearrangement joins TRBV20-1 to TRBJ2-2; 8 bases fit TRBD2. The TCR comes from a boy in the first two years of life who had a stem cell transplant for acute myeloid leukemia, so the T cells may come from the graft donor. The source material was PBMCs, mostly from graft donor cells, sampled 360 days after TCRalphabeta/CD19-depleted stem cell transplant. CDR3 sequence (DNA): TGCAGTGCTATGTACGCGGGGGGTTCCACCGGGGAGCTGTTTTTT. Translated, it gives CSAMYAGGSTGELFF.